This TCR beta chain was observed in a study of blood T cell repertoires in COVID-19. This CDR3 is built from 15 residues. The V and J ends lost 0 bases and 5 bases, in that order; junction bases with no gene match: 3. CDR1 is MNHEY and CDR2 is SVGEGT in the germline V gene. Assay used: immunoSEQ multiplex PCR; TCRdb lists only in-frame clones, some missing. The sample consists of under 150,000 clones, 85% of them appearing once. This clone was recorded only once. The origin of this receptor is a human donor in a cohort sampled during active COVID-19. Sequencing input: peripheral blood. The genes are TRBV6-2 or TRBV6-3 and TRBJ1-4; TRBD1 agrees at 7 bases. The CDR3 DNA follows: TGTGCCAGCAGTTACTCTCCAGGGGGAAATGAAAAACTGTTTTTT. This translates into CASSYSPGGNEKLFF.